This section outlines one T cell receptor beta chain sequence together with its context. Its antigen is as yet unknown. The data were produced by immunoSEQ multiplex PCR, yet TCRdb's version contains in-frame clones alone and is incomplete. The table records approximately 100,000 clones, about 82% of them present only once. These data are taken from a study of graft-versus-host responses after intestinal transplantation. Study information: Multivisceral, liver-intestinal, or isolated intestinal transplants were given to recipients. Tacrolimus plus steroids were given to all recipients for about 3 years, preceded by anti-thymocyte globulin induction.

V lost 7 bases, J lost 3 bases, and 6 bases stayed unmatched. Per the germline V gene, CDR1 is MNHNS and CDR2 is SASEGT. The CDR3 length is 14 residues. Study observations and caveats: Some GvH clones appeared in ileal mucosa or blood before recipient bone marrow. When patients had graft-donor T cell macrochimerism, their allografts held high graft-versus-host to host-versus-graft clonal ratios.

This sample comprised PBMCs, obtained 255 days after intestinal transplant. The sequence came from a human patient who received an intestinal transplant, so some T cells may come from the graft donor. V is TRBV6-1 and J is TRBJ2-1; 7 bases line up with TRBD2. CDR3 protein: CASILLAVYNEQFF. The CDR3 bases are TGTGCCAGCATTTTGCTAGCGGTCTACAATGAGCAGTTCTTC.